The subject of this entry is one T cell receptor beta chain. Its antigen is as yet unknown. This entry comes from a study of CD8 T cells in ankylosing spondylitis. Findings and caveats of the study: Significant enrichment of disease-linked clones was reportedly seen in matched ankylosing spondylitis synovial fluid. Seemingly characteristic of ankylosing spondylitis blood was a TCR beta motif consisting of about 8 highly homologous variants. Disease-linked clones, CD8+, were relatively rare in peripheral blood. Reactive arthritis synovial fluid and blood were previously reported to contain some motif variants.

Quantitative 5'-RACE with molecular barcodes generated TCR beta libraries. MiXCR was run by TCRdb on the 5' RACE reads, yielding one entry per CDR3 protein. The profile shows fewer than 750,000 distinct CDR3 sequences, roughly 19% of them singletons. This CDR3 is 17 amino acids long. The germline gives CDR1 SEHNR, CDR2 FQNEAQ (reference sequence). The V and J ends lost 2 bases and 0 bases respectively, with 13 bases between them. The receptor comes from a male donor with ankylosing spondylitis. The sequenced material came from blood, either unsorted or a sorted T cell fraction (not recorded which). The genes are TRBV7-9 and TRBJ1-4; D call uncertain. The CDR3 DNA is TGTGCCAGCAGCTTAATTCGTCCTCTGACAACTAATGAAAAACTGTTTTTT. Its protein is CASSLIRPLTTNEKLFF. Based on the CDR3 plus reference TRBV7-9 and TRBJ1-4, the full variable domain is DTGVSQNPRHKITKRGQNVTFRCDPISEHNRLYWYRQTLGQGPEFLTYFQNEAQLEKSRLLSDRFSAERPKGSFSTLEIQRTEQGDSAMYLCASSLIRPLTTNEKLFFGSGTQLSVL.